The rows below give T cell receptor beta chains drawn from one sample of a study of cytomegalovirus exposure and HLA in healthy donors. The method was immunoSEQ multiplex PCR; TCRdb's version includes in-frame clones alone and lacks a portion of them. The sample has roughly 100,000 clones; approximately 80% are singletons. The material sequenced was PBMCs. The receptor set was obtained from a man between 25 and 39 years old in good health and CMV-seronegative. The CDR3 runs from the conserved cysteine through the conserved F or W. A D gene is named only where the DNA matches it firmly. Clone size appears in some rows only: once, few, many, or a class for an expanded clone.

j_call	d_call	v_call	clone_size	cdr3_nt	cdr3_aa
TRBJ1-1	-	TRBV5-3	-	TGTGCCAGAAGCTTCATGCTGCGGAACACTGAAGCTTTCTTT	CARSFMLRNTEAFF
TRBJ2-7	TRBD2	TRBV27	-	TGTGCCAGCAGTCCCGACCACGGGCGGGGGTTCTACGAGCAGTACTTC	CASSPDHGRGFYEQYF
TRBJ2-7	-	TRBV29-1	-	TGCAGCGTTGAAGATCAAGCGGATCTCCCCTACGAGCAGTACTTC	CSVEDQADLPYEQYF
TRBJ2-3	TRBD2	TRBV6-4	-	TGTGCCAGCAGCCTACTAGCGGGGGGCACAGATACGCAGTATTTT	CASSLLAGGTDTQYF
TRBJ2-7	TRBD2	TRBV28	-	TGTGCCAGCAGTTTACCTGATCGCGTAGCGGGAGGCTACGAGCAGTACTTC	CASSLPDRVAGGYEQYF
TRBJ1-1	-	TRBV6-1	-	TGTGCCAGCAGGGGGCTAAAGGGGACTGAAGCTTTCTTT	CASRGLKGTEAFF
TRBJ2-2	-	TRBV6-5	-	TGTGCCAGCAGTTACTCCGGGTCAATTCGGGCCGGGGAGCTGTTTTTT	CASSYSGSIRAGELFF
TRBJ2-7	TRBD1	TRBV7-2	-	TGTGCCAGCAGCTTAGGATTGGGACAGGGGGCGTCCGAGCAGTACTTC	CASSLGLGQGASEQYF
TRBJ2-1	TRBD1	TRBV7-2	-	TGTGCCAGCAGCTCGGCCGGGACAGGGAGTAGTGAGCAGTTCTTC	CASSSAGTGSSEQFF
TRBJ1-1	-	TRBV7-9	-	TGTGCCAGCAGCTTAAACAGCAGCCAAAACACTGAAGCTTTCTTT	CASSLNSSQNTEAFF
TRBJ2-7	TRBD1	TRBV13	-	TGTGCCAGCAGCCAAATCGTGGGACAGGGGGCTAGAGAGCAGTACTTC	CASSQIVGQGAREQYF
TRBJ1-3	-	TRBV5-1	once	TGCGCCAGCAGCTTGGCCGTAACAGACTCTGGAAACACCATATATTTT	CASSLAVTDSGNTIYF
TRBJ2-7	TRBD2	TRBV5-4	-	TGTGCCAGCAGCTTGACTAGCGGGGGCTACGAGCAGTACTTC	CASSLTSGGYEQYF
TRBJ1-4	-	TRBV5-8	-	TGTGCCAGCAGCTCGATCCGGGACTATAATGAAAAACTGTTTTTT	CASSSIRDYNEKLFF
TRBJ1-2	-	TRBV4-3	-	TGCGCCAGCAGCCAAGAGGAGGGTGTTAACTATGGCTACACCTTC	CASSQEEGVNYGYTF
TRBJ1-4	-	TRBV6-1	few	TGTGCCAGCAAAAGGGGGAACGAAAAACTGTTTTTT	CASKRGNEKLFF
TRBJ2-7	-	TRBV2	-	TGTGCCAGCAGTCCAGGCTTTGAGCAGTACTTC	CASSPGFEQYF
TRBJ2-7	TRBD2	TRBV7-9	-	TGTGCCAGCAGCTTAACTAGCGGGCGCTCCTACGAGCAGTACTTC	CASSLTSGRSYEQYF
TRBJ1-2	-	TRBV4-1	-	TGCGCCAGCAGCCCGCCCGGGACTCAGCGTGGCTACACCTTC	CASSPPGTQRGYTF
TRBJ1-2	TRBD1	TRBV7-9	-	TGTGCCAGCAGCCTCACGACAGGGGGCTCGGATGGCTACACCTTC	CASSLTTGGSDGYTF
TRBJ1-2	TRBD1	TRBV27	-	TGTGCCAGCAGTTTGTCCGGACAGGGGGCGAACTATGGCTACACCTTC	CASSLSGQGANYGYTF